The 24 T cell receptor beta chains reported below all come from one sample, sequenced in a study of CD8+CD57+ T cells in acquired aplastic anemia. Genomic DNA templated the TCR beta VDJ and CDR3 profiling. MiXCR, applied by TCRdb to the reads, yields one record per CDR3 protein. The sample has about 180,000 distinct CDR3 sequences; just over 45% are singletons. The sequenced material came from sorted CD4+, CD8+, or CD8+CD57+ T cells (not recorded which) from PBMCs. The receptors were sampled from a human donor in good health.

V is TRBV12-5 and J is TRBJ1-6; 7 bases align to TRBD1. J lost 6 bases, V lost 7 bases, and 3 bases had no gene match. The CDR3 is 13 residues long. CDR1 LGHNT and CDR2 FRNRAP come from the germline V gene. The CDR3 nucleotides are TGTGCTAGTGCCAGGGACAGTAATTCACCCCTCCACTTT. This sequence encodes CASARDSNSPLHF. The full variable domain, in which reference TRBV12-5 and TRBJ1-6 provide the parts outside the CDR3, is DARVTQTPRHKVTEMGQEVTMRCQPILGHNTVFWYRQTMMQGLELLAYFRNRAPLDDSGMPKDRFSAEMPDATLATLKIQPSEPRDSAVYFCASARDSNSPLHFGNGTRLTVT.

The chain links TRBV7-2 to TRBJ2-3; either TRBD1 or TRBD2 may fit D (5 bases each). CDR3 length equals 14 residues. CDR1 is SGHTA and CDR2 is FQGNSA in the germline V gene. V lost 2 bases to trimming and J lost 3 bases, with 9 bases between them. The CDR3 sequence: CASSLLGTTDTQYF. In DNA form, the CDR3 reads TGTGCCAGCAGCTTACTAGGGACGACAGATACGCAGTATTTT.

This clonotype was seen only a few times. The chain employs TRBV10-3 and TRBJ1-6, with D unresolved. Trimming took off 10 bases at V and 7 bases at J, with 11 bases between the two ends. The CDR3 consists of 12 residues. Germline CDR1 ENHRY, CDR2 SYGVKD. The CDR3 region is CASGIGNSPLHF. CDR3 DNA: TGTGCCAGTGGTATCGGGAATTCACCCCTCCACTTT.

The V and J genes are TRBV7-9 and TRBJ1-2; D perhaps matches TRBD1 (5 bases). The CDR3 has 13 amino acids. The V and J ends lost 0 bases and 9 bases respectively, with 11 bases between them. The germline gives CDR1 SEHNR, CDR2 FQNEAQ (reference sequence). Written as DNA, the CDR3 is TGTGCCAGCAGCTTAGCTGAAGCGGGACGCTACACCTTC. Protein: CASSLAEAGRYTF. Using reference TRBV7-9 and TRBJ1-2 for the parts outside the CDR3, the full variable domain is DTGVSQNPRHKITKRGQNVTFRCDPISEHNRLYWYRQTLGQGPEFLTYFQNEAQLEKSRLLSDRFSAERPKGSFSTLEIQRTEQGDSAMYLCASSLAEAGRYTFGSGTRLTVV.

The chain combines TRBV20-1 with TRBJ2-7; no reliable D call. The CDR3 runs 11 residues. Deletions cut 6 bases from V and 3 bases from J, with 9 bases between. Germline CDR1 is DFQATT and CDR2 is SNEGSKA (reference sequence). The CDR3: CSALQNYEQYF. CDR3 DNA sequence: TGCAGTGCCCTACAGAACTACGAGCAGTACTTC.

This sequence joins TRBV19 and TRBJ1-2; 7 bases line up with TRBD1. The CDR3 runs 13 residues. J was trimmed by 3 bases and V by 6 bases; bases with no gene match: 4. CDR1 LNHDA and CDR2 SQIVND come from the germline V gene (reference sequence). Here the CDR3 DNA reads TGTGCCAGTAGGGACAGGCTGGACTATGGCTACACCTTC. This translates into CASRDRLDYGYTF.

About this clonotype: A read error may explain this, as a much larger clone is one base away. V and J are TRBV13 and TRBJ2-1, with TRBD1 as a possible D gene (6 bases). The CDR3 contains 18 residues. The germline V gene has CDR1 PRHDT and CDR2 FYEKMQ (reference sequence). The CDR3 here is CAGSLPGDVSTSYNEQFF. DNA of the CDR3: TGTGCCGGCAGCTTACCAGGGGACGTTTCTACATCCTACAATGAGCAGTTCTTC.

This clonotype was detected a few times. The V and J genes are TRBV10-3 and TRBJ1-5; TRBD1 matches at 10 bases. V lost 7 bases to trimming and J lost 1 base; unmatched junction nucleotides: 7. This CDR3 region has 16 residues. Germline V gene sequence: CDR1 ENHRY, CDR2 SYGVKD. The CDR3 coding sequence is TGTGCCATCAAAAACCCGGACAGGGGGAGCAATCAGCCCCAGCATTTT. This encodes CAIKNPDRGSNQPQHF.

This clonotype was recorded only once. The chain is built from TRBV10-3 and TRBJ2-3; 10 bases are a match to TRBD2. V lost 1 base and J lost 7; bases outside the gene matches: 8. The CDR3 contains 16 residues. Germline-derived CDR1 and CDR2 are ENHRY and SYGVKD. The CDR3 DNA follows: TGTGCCATCAGTGAGTTAGCTAGCGGGGGTTGGAATACGCAGTATTTT. Translated: CAISELASGGWNTQYF.

On this clonotype: This may be a read error: a much more frequent sequence differs by one nucleotide. Lacking the conserved final phenylalanine or tryptophan, this CDR3 likely reflects a read error. The chain employs TRBV5-1 and TRBJ2-1; 7 bases line up with TRBD1. The CDR3 extends over 15 amino acids. The germline V gene encodes CDR1 SGHRS and CDR2 YFSETQ. The trim removed 2 bases at V and 10 bases at J, leaving 12 bases unmatched. CDR3 region: CASSLTTGLPAEQFL. The CDR3 region has the DNA TGCGCCAGCAGCTTAACGACAGGGCTCCCAGCGGAGCAGTTCCTC.

This chain uses TRBV19 with TRBJ1-3; D gene unclear. CDR1 and CDR2 (germline): LNHDA, SQIVND (reference sequence). The CDR3 loop spans 16 amino acids. Trimming took off 3 bases at V and 2 bases at J, with 14 bases between the two ends. CDR3 in amino acids: CASSIVDGGAGNTIYF. CDR3 nucleotides: TGTGCCAGTAGTATTGTTGACGGTGGCGCTGGAAACACCATATATTTT.

This clonotype was detected ten times or more. The chain uses TRBV5-4 and TRBJ1-4; 8 positions agree with TRBD1. V dropped 4 bases and J dropped 4; count of bases not matched to a gene: 6. The CDR3 sequence is 15 residues long. Germline CDR1 reads SGHNT; CDR2 reads YYREEE (reference sequence). CDR3 DNA: TGTGCCAGCAGCCACAACAGGGGGATTAATGAAAAACTGTTTTTT. Encoded protein: CASSHNRGINEKLFF.

The rearrangement joins TRBV24-1 to TRBJ2-3; 8 nucleotides align to TRBD2. The CDR3 runs 14 residues. Germline values: CDR1 KGHDR, CDR2 SFDVKD. J gave up 5 bases and V 9 bases, and 9 bases lay outside the gene matches. The DNA for the CDR3 is TGTGCCACCGCCCAACGGGGGGGGGTAGATACGCAGTATTTT. Translating it yields CATAQRGGVDTQYF.

This clonotype was detected only a few times. The chain joins TRBV3-1 to TRBJ1-1, with TRBD1 matching 8 bases. J lost 5 bases, V lost 4 bases, and 6 bases had no gene match. CDR1 is LGHDT, CDR2 YNNKEL, per germline (reference sequence). The CDR3 length is 14 residues. The CDR3 DNA reads as TGTGCCAGCAGCCCCTTACAGGGGGGGACTGAAGCTTTCTTT. Amino acid sequence: CASSPLQGGTEAFF.

The chain uses TRBV2 and TRBJ1-1; D gene unclear. Germline V gene lookup returns CDR1 SNHLY and CDR2 FYNNEI. Trimming removed 6 bases at V and 5 bases at J, with 13 bases between. This CDR3 contains 13 residues. The CDR3 here is CASRETGRTEAFF. The CDR3 nucleotides are TGTGCCAGCAGGGAAACGGGGAGAACTGAAGCTTTCTTT. Using reference TRBV2 and TRBJ1-1 for the parts outside the CDR3, the full variable domain is EPEVTQTPSHQVTQMGQEVILRCVPISNHLYFYWYRQILGQKVEFLVSFYNNEISEKSEIFDDQFSVERPDGSNFTLKIRSTKLEDSAMYFCASRETGRTEAFFGQGTRLTVV.

This clonotype has a handful of counts. A read error may explain this, as a much larger clone is one base away. The rearrangement joins TRBV11-2 to TRBJ2-3; tentatively, D is TRBD2 (6 bases). Germline V CDR1 and CDR2: SGHAT, FQNNGV. With 2 bases removed from V and 2 bases from J, the gap between germline ends came to 14 bases. CDR3 length equals 16 residues. This CDR3 is CASSLFTSRVTDTQYF. The CDR3 DNA sequence: TGTGCCAGCAGCTTATTTACTAGCCGCGTCACAGATACGCAGTATTTT. The entire variable domain, with the rest obtained from reference TRBV11-2 and TRBJ2-3, is as follows: EAGVAQSPRYKIIEKRQSVAFWCNPISGHATLYWYQQILGQGPKLLIQFQNNGVVDDSQLPKDRFSAERLKGVDSTLKIQPAKLEDSAVYLCASSLFTSRVTDTQYFGPGTRLTVL.

The CDR3 reads CASSVGDSLDSPLHF. DNA of the CDR3: TGTGCCAGCAGTGTGGGGGACAGTCTTGATTCACCCCTCCACTTT. The rearrangement links TRBV25-1 to TRBJ1-6, with 7 nucleotides matching TRBD1. The ends lost 4 bases at V and 8 bases at J; junction bases unmatched: 8. The CDR3 loop spans 15 amino acids. Germline loops: CDR1 MGHDK, CDR2 SYGVNS.

This clonotype was detected only once. The V call is TRBV15, the J call TRBJ2-7, with 9 bases lining up with TRBD1. The CDR3 runs to 15 residues. With V trimmed by 0 bases and J by 6 bases, 6 bases remained unmatched. Germline-derived CDR1 and CDR2 are LNHNV and YYDKDF (reference sequence). The CDR3 DNA reads TGTGCCACCAGCAGAGATGGACAGGGGCTCTTCGAGCAGTACTTC. This gives the protein CATSRDGQGLFEQYF.

V and J are TRBV27 and TRBJ1-2; 7 positions match TRBD1. CDR3 length: 15 residues. V trimming: 5 bases; J trimming: 5 bases; junction bases outside the gene matches: 11. Germline loops: CDR1 MNHEY, CDR2 SMNVEV (reference sequence). The CDR3 DNA sequence: TGTGCCAGCAGTCCAGGGAACAGGGGAAGGTATGGCTACACCTTC. It encodes CASSPGNRGRYGYTF.

The rearrangement links TRBV19 to TRBJ2-5; D possibly corresponds to TRBD2 (6 bases). CDR1 is LNHDA, CDR2 SQIVND, per germline (reference sequence). The CDR3 spans 13 residues. V gave up 6 bases and J gave up 6 bases, with 14 bases separating them. Written as DNA, the CDR3 is TGTGCCAGTAGCGGAGGGACGTCGCAGACCCAGTACTTC. It specifies CASSGGTSQTQYF.

This clonotype was seen many times. V and J are TRBV29-1 and TRBJ1-2; 8 positions match TRBD1. CDR1 SQVTM and CDR2 ANQGSEA come from the germline V gene. J lost 4 bases, V lost 7 bases, and 8 bases had no gene match. This CDR3 comprises 13 residues. Here the CDR3 DNA reads TGCAGCGCTCCAGGGGGCCATCTCTATGGCTACACCTTC. Protein product: CSAPGGHLYGYTF.

The V call is TRBV7-3, the J call TRBJ1-1; 7 bases line up with TRBD1. Trimming took 5 bases from V and 4 from J; bases not matched to a gene: 4. The CDR3 has 13 residues. Germline CDR1 reads SGHTA; CDR2 reads FQGTGA. The CDR3 DNA reads TGTGCCAGCAGCCCCCGGACAGGCACTGAAGCTTTCTTT. It yields the protein CASSPRTGTEAFF.

The CDR3 is CAINQGSNQPQHF. The CDR3 DNA reads TGTGCCATCAATCAGGGGAGCAATCAGCCCCAGCATTTT. This chain links TRBV10-3 with TRBJ1-5, with D possibly being TRBD1 (6 bases). The V and J ends lost 7 bases and 1 base respectively, with 8 bases between them. Germline V gene data show CDR1 as ENHRY and CDR2 as SYGVKD. The CDR3 has 13 amino acids.

Only a few counts were recorded for this clonotype. The chain couples TRBV3-1 to TRBJ1-5; 9 bases agree with TRBD1. The trim removed 4 bases at V and 2 bases at J, leaving 0 bases unmatched. The CDR3 has 14 residues. CDR1 LGHDT and CDR2 YNNKEL come from the germline V gene (reference sequence). The CDR3 here is CASSRTGGNQPQHF. CDR3 DNA: TGTGCCAGCAGCCGGACAGGGGGCAATCAGCCCCAGCATTTT.